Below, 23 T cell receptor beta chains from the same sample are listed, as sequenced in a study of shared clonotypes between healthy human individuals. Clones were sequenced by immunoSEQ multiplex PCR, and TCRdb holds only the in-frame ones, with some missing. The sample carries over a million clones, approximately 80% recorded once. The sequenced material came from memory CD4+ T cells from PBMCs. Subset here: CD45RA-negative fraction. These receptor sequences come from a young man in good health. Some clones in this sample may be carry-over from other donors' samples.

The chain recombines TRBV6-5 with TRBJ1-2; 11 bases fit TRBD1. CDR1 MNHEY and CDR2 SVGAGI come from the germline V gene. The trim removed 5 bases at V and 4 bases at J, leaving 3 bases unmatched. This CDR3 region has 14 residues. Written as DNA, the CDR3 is TGTGCCAGCAGTCGGACAGGGGGCCTCTATGGCTACACCTTC. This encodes CASSRTGGLYGYTF.

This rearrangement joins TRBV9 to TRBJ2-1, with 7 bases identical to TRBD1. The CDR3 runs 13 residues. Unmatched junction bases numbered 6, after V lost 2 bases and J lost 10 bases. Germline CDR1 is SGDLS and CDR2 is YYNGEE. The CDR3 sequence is CASSVLAQGEQFF. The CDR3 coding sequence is TGTGCCAGCAGCGTTTTAGCACAGGGGGAGCAGTTCTTC. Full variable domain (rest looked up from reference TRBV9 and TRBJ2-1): DSGVTQTPKHLITATGQRVTLRCSPRSGDLSVYWYQQSLDQGLQFLIQYYNGEERAKGNILERFSAQQFPDLHSELNLSSLELGDSALYFCASSVLAQGEQFFGPGTRLTVL.

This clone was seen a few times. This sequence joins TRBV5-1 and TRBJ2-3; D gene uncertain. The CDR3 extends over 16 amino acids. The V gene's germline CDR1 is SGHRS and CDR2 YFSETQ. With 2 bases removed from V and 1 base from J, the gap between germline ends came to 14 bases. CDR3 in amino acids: CASSLEDLSRTDTQYF. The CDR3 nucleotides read TGCGCCAGCAGCTTAGAGGACCTATCCCGCACAGATACGCAGTATTTT.

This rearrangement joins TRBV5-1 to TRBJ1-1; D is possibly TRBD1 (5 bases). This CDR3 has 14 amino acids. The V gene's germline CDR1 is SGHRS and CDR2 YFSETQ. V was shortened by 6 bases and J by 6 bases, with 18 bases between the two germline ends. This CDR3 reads CASTLGVQGAEAFF. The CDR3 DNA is TGCGCCAGCACCCTTGGGGTGCAGGGAGCTGAAGCTTTCTTT.

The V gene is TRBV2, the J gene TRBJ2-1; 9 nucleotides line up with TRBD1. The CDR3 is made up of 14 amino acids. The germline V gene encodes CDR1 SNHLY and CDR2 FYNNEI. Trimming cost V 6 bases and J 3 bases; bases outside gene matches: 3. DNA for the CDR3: TGTGCCAGCAGAACAGGGGGCTACTACAATGAGCAGTTCTTC. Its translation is CASRTGGYYNEQFF.

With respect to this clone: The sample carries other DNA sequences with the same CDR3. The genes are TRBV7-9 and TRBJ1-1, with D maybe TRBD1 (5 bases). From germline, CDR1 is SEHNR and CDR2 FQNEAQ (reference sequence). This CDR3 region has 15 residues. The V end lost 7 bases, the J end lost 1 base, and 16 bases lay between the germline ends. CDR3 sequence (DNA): TGTGCCAGCATCACCTGGGGCCGACAGAACACTGAAGCTTTCTTT. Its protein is CASITWGRQNTEAFF.

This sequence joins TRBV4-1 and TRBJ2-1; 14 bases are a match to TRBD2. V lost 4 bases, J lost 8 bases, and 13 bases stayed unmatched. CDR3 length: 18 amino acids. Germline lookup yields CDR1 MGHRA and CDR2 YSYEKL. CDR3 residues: CASSRTTGLAGGVYEQFF. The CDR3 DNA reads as TGCGCCAGCAGCCGCACAACCGGACTAGCGGGAGGAGTATATGAGCAGTTCTTC.

The CDR3 DNA sequence: TGTGCCAGCAGTTTTCTGGGGAACTATGGCTACACCTTC. It encodes CASSFLGNYGYTF. The V call is TRBV28, the J call TRBJ1-2; D gene uncertain. Per germline, CDR1 MDHEN and CDR2 SYDVKM. Trimming removed 3 bases from V and 2 bases from J, with 7 bases in between. The CDR3 is 13 amino acids.

CDR3 sequence (DNA): TGTGCCAGCAGCCAAGCAGACAGGGGCCTTCAAGAGACCCAGTACTTC. Its translation is CASSQADRGLQETQYF. The chain employs TRBV4-2 and TRBJ2-5; 8 nucleotides match TRBD1. With 1 base clipped from V and 2 bases from J, the junction kept 6 bases outside the gene matches. Germline CDR1 and CDR2: LGHNA and YNFKEQ. The CDR3 is 16 residues long.

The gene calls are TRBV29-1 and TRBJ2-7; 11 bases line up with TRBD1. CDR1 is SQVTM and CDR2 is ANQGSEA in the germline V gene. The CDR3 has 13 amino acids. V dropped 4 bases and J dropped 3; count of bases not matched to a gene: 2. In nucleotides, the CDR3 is TGCAGCGTTGGCGGGACAGGGGGCTACGAGCAGTACTTC. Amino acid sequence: CSVGGTGGYEQYF.

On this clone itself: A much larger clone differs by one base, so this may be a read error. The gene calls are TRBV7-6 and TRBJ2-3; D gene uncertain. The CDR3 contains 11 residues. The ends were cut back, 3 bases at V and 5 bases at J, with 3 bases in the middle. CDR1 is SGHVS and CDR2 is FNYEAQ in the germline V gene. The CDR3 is CASSFGDTQYF. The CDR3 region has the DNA TGTGCCAGCAGCTTTGGAGATACGCAGTATTTT.

The chain's CDR3 is CASSGTVSYEQYF. The CDR3 DNA reads as TGTGCCAGCTCGGGGACTGTTTCCTACGAGCAGTACTTC. The chain links TRBV18 to TRBJ2-7; possibly TRBD2 for D (6 bases). The CDR3 is made up of 13 amino acids. The germline CDR1 and CDR2 sequences are KGHSH and LQKENI. V was cut by 6 bases and J by 1 base, with 10 bases left in between. The entire variable domain, with the rest obtained from reference TRBV18 and TRBJ2-7, is as follows: NAGVMQNPRHLVRRRGQEARLRCSPMKGHSHVYWYRQLPEEGLKFMVYLQKENIIDESGMPKERFSAEFPKEGPSILRIQQVVRGDSAAYFCASSGTVSYEQYFGPGTRLTVT.

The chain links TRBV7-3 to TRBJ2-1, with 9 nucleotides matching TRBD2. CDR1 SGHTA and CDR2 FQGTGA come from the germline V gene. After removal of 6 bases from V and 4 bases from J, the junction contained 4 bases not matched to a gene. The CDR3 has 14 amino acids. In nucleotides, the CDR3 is TGTGCCAGCAGTCCTAGCGGGGAGTACAATGAGCAGTTCTTC. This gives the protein CASSPSGEYNEQFF.

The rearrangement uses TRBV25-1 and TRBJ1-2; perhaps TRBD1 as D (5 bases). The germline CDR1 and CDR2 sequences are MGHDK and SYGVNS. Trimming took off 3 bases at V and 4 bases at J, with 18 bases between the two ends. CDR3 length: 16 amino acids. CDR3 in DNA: TGTGCCAGCAGTGACAGCCGGGGACGTGGGGGCTATGGCTACACCTTC. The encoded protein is CASSDSRGRGGYGYTF.

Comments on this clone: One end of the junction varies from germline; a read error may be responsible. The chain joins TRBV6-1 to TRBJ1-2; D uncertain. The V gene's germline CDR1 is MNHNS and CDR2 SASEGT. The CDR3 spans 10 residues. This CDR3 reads CASSYRSQSF. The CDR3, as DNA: TGTGCCAGCAGCTACCGATCCCAAAGCTTC.

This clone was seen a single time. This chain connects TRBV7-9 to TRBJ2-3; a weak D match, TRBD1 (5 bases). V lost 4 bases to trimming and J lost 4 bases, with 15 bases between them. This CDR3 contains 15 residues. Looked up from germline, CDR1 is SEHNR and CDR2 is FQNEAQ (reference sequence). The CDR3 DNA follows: TGTGCCAGCAGCTCTGGGCAGGGTGACGCAGATACGCAGTATTTT. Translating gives CASSSGQGDADTQYF.

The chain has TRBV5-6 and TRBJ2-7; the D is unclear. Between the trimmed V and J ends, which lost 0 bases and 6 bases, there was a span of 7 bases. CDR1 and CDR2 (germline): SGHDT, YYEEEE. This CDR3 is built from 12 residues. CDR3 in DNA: TGTGCCAGCAGCTTGGCAAGGACCGAGCAGTACTTC. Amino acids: CASSLARTEQYF.

CDR3 coding DNA: TGCGCCAGCACCCGGGGACAGGACTACGAGCAGTACTTC. It encodes CASTRGQDYEQYF. This chain uses TRBV5-1 with TRBJ2-7; 8 bases are a match to TRBD1. The ends lost 6 bases at V and 3 bases at J; junction bases unmatched: 5. This CDR3 comprises 13 residues. Germline assignment: CDR1 SGHRS and CDR2 YFSETQ.

The CDR3 DNA is TGCGCCAGCAGCTTGCAGTCGCCTGTGGGCGCTTTCTTT. Translating it yields CASSLQSPVGAFF. The V gene is TRBV5-1, the J gene TRBJ1-1; D is undetermined. The CDR3 is 13 amino acids. Trimming removed 1 base from V and 11 bases from J, with 15 bases in between. Germline CDR1 is SGHRS and CDR2 is YFSETQ. Based on the CDR3 plus reference TRBV5-1 and TRBJ1-1, the full variable domain is KAGVTQTPRYLIKTRGQQVTLSCSPISGHRSVSWYQQTPGQGLQFLFEYFSETQRNKGNFPGRFSGRQFSNSRSEMNVSTLELGDSALYLCASSLQSPVGAFFGQGTRLTVV.

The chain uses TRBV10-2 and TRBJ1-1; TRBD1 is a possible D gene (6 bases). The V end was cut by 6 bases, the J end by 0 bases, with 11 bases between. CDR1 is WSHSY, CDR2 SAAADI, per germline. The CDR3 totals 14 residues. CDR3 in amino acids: CASRQGGMNTEAFF. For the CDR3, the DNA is TGCGCCAGCAGACAGGGCGGCATGAACACTGAAGCTTTCTTT.

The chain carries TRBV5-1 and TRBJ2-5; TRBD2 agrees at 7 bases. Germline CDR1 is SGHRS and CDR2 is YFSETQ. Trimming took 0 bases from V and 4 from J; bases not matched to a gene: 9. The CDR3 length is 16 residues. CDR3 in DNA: TGCGCCAGCAGCTTGGGGGGCGGGAGTATCGCAGAGACCCAGTACTTC. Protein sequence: CASSLGGGSIAETQYF.

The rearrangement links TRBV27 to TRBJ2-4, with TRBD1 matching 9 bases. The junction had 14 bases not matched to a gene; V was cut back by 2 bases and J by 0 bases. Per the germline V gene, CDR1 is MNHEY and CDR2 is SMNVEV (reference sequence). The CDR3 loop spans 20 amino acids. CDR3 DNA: TGTGCCAGCAGTTTAAGGGTCCCGGGACAGGGTTTCATAGCCAAAAACATTCAGTACTTC. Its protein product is CASSLRVPGQGFIAKNIQYF.

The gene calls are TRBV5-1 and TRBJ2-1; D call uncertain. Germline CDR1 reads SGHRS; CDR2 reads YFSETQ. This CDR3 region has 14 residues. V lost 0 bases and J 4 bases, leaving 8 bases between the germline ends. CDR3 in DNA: TGCGCCAGCAGCTTGGAAGGCATATACAATGAGCAGTTCTTC. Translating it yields CASSLEGIYNEQFF.